The sequence of this T cell receptor (beta chain) was determined in a study of T cells in tuberculosis. About the study: This South African cohort compared adolescents with or without latent tuberculosis against adults with active tuberculosis. Within 7 days of starting treatment, or before, PBMC were stored.

This clone turned up a few times. Specified time point: new active TB diagnosis, blood taken before or within 7 days of starting treatment. The CDR3 is made up of 15 amino acids. Looked up from germline, CDR1 is MNHEY and CDR2 is SVGAGI. V lost 6 bases, J lost 2 bases, and 11 bases lay in between. Repertoires were generated with immunoSEQ multiplex PCR, while TCRdb's copy carries only in-frame clones and drops some. The sample lists some 30,000 clones, roughly 87% seen once, with 5.4% in the top ten. Here the sequenced sample was PBMCs, taken at tuberculosis diagnosis. The chain employs TRBV6-5 and TRBJ2-6, with unresolved D. This receptor was taken from an adult with tuberculosis. The CDR3 DNA reads TGTGCCAGCAGAGTTCGTACAGCTGGGGCCAACGTCCTGACTTTC. Translation gives CASRVRTAGANVLTF.